The 6 T cell receptor beta chains below come from one sample, sequenced in a study of T cell responses to AZD1222 COVID-19 vaccine. Generated by immunoSEQ multiplex PCR, the TCRdb table keeps only in-frame clones and is missing some. The data contain about 100,000 clones, approximately 90% of them seen just once; the ten biggest clones take up less than 3.5%. This sample comprised peripheral blood, obtained on day 0 of AZD1222 vaccination. Receptors originate from an adult in good health.

CDR3 coding DNA: TGTGCCAGCAGCTTAAATTCCATGGCGCCTAACTATGGCTACACCTTC. Amino acid sequence: CASSLNSMAPNYGYTF. This rearrangement joins TRBV7-9 to TRBJ1-2, with no clear D. The CDR3 contains 16 residues. Per germline, CDR1 SEHNR and CDR2 FQNEAQ (reference sequence). V lost 2 bases to trimming and J lost 0 bases, with 13 bases between them.

The chain recombines TRBV5-1 with TRBJ2-7, with 10 bases matching TRBD1. This CDR3 is 15 amino acids long. From germline, CDR1 is SGHRS and CDR2 YFSETQ. V lost 4 bases to trimming and J lost 3 bases; unmatched junction nucleotides: 7. CDR3 protein: CASSPATGGSYEQYF. The CDR3 DNA reads TGCGCCAGCAGCCCCGCGACAGGGGGCAGCTACGAGCAGTACTTC.

This sequence joins TRBV2 and TRBJ2-1; perhaps D is TRBD1 or TRBD2 (5 bases each). The CDR3 runs 15 residues. The V gene lost 6 bases and the J gene lost 5 bases, with 17 bases spanning the gap. Germline V gene sequence: CDR1 SNHLY, CDR2 FYNNEI. CDR3 coding DNA: TGTGCCAGCAGCGATCCAGGGAGTAGGGACAATGAGCAGTTCTTC. It specifies CASSDPGSRDNEQFF.

The chain has TRBV2 and TRBJ1-5; 7 bases agree with TRBD1. The CDR3 is 16 residues long. V trimming: 7 bases; J trimming: 6 bases; junction bases outside the gene matches: 15. From germline, CDR1 is SNHLY and CDR2 FYNNEI. The CDR3: CASTPEWDRKSQPQHF. CDR3 DNA sequence: TGTGCCAGCACTCCCGAGTGGGACAGAAAGTCTCAGCCCCAGCATTTT.

The gene calls are TRBV20-1 and TRBJ1-3; D remains unclear. Germline V lookup: CDR1 DFQATT, CDR2 SNEGSKA (reference sequence). Trimming shortened V by 3 bases and J by 1 base, and 7 bases separated the two germline ends. The CDR3 has 13 residues. The CDR3 loop is CSASGASGNTIYF. The CDR3 bases are TGCAGTGCTAGTGGTGCGTCTGGAAACACCATATATTTT.

The rearrangement uses TRBV5-6 and TRBJ2-1, with 11 bases matching TRBD1. Germline-derived CDR1 and CDR2 are SGHDT and YYEEEE. Trimming took 5 bases from V and 6 from J; bases not matched to a gene: 7. CDR3 size: 15 residues. The CDR3, as DNA: TGTGCCAGCAGGCTGGACAGGGGGCGCTTCAATGAGCAGTTCTTC. Translation gives CASRLDRGRFNEQFF.